This T cell receptor (beta chain) was observed in a study of T cell repertoires in cytomegalovirus infection. About the research overall: CMV epitopes in the study were HLA-C-restricted (recently identified) and HLA-B-restricted (well studied). It was the public TCR beta signatures that indicated both CMV infection and matching HLA type. Study-wide results and caveats: The response measured ex vivo was dominated by TCR beta clonotypes (HLA-C-restricted and CMV-specific).

There are 16 residues in the CDR3. Trimming stripped 1 base from V and 5 bases from J, with 17 bases between. CDR1 SEHNR and CDR2 FQNEAQ come from the germline V gene (reference sequence). A note on this clonotype: Its antigen is still unknown.

TCRdb called the reads again in MiXCR, with one record for every CDR3 protein. Of approximately 990,000 distinct CDR3 sequences listed, approximately 32% are singletons. This TCR was sampled from a human donor in good health (CMV status not recorded). Some clones in this sample may be carry-over from other donors' samples. This rearrangement joins TRBV7-9 to TRBJ2-5; D gene unclear. The starting material was cultured CD8+ T cells from PBMCs, obtained from culture after CMV antigen stimulation. Here the CDR3 reads CASSLVRATLGETQYF. CDR3 in DNA: TGTGCCAGCAGCTTAGTGAGAGCGACACTTGGGGAGACCCAGTACTTC.